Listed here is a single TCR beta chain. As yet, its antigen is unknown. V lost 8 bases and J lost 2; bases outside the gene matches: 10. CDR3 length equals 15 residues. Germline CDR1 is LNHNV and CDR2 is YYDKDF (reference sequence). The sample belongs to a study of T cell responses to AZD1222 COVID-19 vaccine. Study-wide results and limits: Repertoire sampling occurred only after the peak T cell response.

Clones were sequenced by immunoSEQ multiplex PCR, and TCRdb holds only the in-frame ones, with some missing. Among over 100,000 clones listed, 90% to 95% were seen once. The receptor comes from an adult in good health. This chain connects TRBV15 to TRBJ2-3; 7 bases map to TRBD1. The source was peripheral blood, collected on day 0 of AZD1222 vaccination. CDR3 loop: CATGKGQRYTDTQYF. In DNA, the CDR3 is TGTGCCACCGGCAAGGGACAGCGATACACAGATACGCAGTATTTT.